These T cell receptor beta chains were read from a single sample in a study of T-cell reconstitution after alpha-beta-depleted transplantation in children. Each CDR3 protein gets one entry after TCRdb re-called the PCR reads with MiXCR. The sample comprises roughly 300,000 distinct CDR3 sequences, 11% of which are singletons, and about 20% rests with the top ten. The sequencing here drew on peripheral blood, taken 180 days after TCRalphabeta/CD19-depleted stem cell transplant. Source of these receptors: a male patient aged 2 to 10 who had a stem cell transplant for chronic granulomatous disease, so the T cells may come from the graft donor. The conserved cysteine and the conserved F or W are not part of the CDR3 here.

V	J	CDR3
TRBV18	TRBJ2-7	ASSPSRDSEQY
TRBV29-1	TRBJ2-1	SVDRVGTGDEQF
TRBV28	TRBJ1-5	ASSATVSNQPQH
TRBV12-3/TRBV12-4	TRBJ1-1	ASVRGSVGEAF
TRBV20-1	TRBJ2-3	SARDSGTSTDTQY
TRBV10-3	TRBJ2-7	AISESSGRLDEQY
TRBV20-1	TRBJ1-1	SAWDRAVNTEAF
TRBV4-3	TRBJ2-2	ASSQAFGRLTTGELF
TRBV7-2	TRBJ1-2	ASSPEDGSYGYT
TRBV7-7	TRBJ2-5	ASSLQVGETQY
TRBV5-1	TRBJ2-7	ASSLVFVGRPYEQY
TRBV7-3	TRBJ2-7	ASSLTAGSTYEQY
TRBV3-1	TRBJ2-3	ASSSAGTDATDTQY
TRBV6-5	TRBJ2-1	ASSYQGTSGRAFYNEQF
TRBV18	TRBJ2-5	ASSMPRVRETQY
TRBV7-9	TRBJ2-5	ASSSPLGPKETQY
TRBV7-2	TRBJ2-2	ASSSPNLRWDTGELF
TRBV6-5	TRBJ2-7	ASSLRQGRSYEQY
TRBV5-4	TRBJ2-1	ASSPRFRDLNNEQF
TRBV19	TRBJ2-2	ASRDTRKNTGELF
TRBV11-2	TRBJ2-3	ASSFDREMTDTQY
TRBV6-1	TRBJ2-4	ASTTGMKNIQY
TRBV5-6	TRBJ2-7	ASSRAKILGGHHEQY
TRBV6-1	TRBJ2-2	ASTSWTGAGELF
TRBV29-1	TRBJ2-1	SASGERGSNEQF
TRBV7-2	TRBJ2-7	ASSLAIGLRDEQY
TRBV28	TRBJ1-6	ASTLRGASPNSPLH
TRBV4-3	TRBJ2-1	ASSRTVKGYNEQF
TRBV6-1	TRBJ2-3	ASSQGTVTDTQY
TRBV4-2	TRBJ2-3	ASSQGVLKTSTDTQY
TRBV20-1	TRBJ2-3	SAPTSGRSTDTQY
TRBV5-1	TRBJ2-1	ASSLEGGRDNEQF
TRBV5-6	TRBJ2-2	ASSFRLAVAANTGELF
TRBV5-5	TRBJ2-7	ASSLVGQTYEQY
TRBV11-2	TRBJ2-6	ASSSRDAGANFLT
TRBV20-1	TRBJ2-7	SARDLRGLSYEQY
TRBV10-3	TRBJ2-7	AISESRGLGEQY
TRBV5-1	TRBJ1-4	ASSLELGKGNEKLF
TRBV29-1	TRBJ2-1	SVSLRLAGGGEQF
TRBV5-5	TRBJ1-2	ASSQGDGSGYT
TRBV20-1	TRBJ2-3	SARFRGGKDTQY
TRBV30	TRBJ2-2	ALAQLAGAGTGELF
TRBV2	TRBJ2-2	ASSRPSGGSTGELF
TRBV15	TRBJ2-1	ATRTRLGSSYNEQF
TRBV27	TRBJ1-3	ASSLSVGEAAGNTIY
TRBV7-6	TRBJ2-1	ASSFRTGKTVEQF
TRBV5-1	TRBJ2-1	ASSYSPGAPYNEQF
TRBV4-1	TRBJ2-7	ASSQDQWTSGGYEQS
TRBV5-1	TRBJ1-4	ASSETGKTNEKLF
TRBV28	TRBJ2-2	ASSHQEGELF
TRBV3-1	TRBJ2-2	ATSQGVSFWTPGELF
TRBV29-1	TRBJ2-5	SVAPGGAGAQY
TRBV28	TRBJ1-1	ASSLGGAWDTEAF
TRBV20-1	TRBJ2-1	SAKGLGEQF
TRBV7-3	TRBJ2-5	ASSPYPGVIYVPQY